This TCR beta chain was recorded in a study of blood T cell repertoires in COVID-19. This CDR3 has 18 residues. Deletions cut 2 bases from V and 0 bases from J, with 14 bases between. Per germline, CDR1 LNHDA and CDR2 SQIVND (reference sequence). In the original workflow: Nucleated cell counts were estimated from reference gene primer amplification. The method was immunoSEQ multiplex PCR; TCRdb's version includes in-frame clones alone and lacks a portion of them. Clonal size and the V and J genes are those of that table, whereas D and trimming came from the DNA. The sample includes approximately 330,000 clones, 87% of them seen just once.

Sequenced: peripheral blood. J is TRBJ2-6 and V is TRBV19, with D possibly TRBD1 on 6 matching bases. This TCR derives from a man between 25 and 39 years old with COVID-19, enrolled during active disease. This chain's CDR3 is CASSIKQGASSGANVLTF. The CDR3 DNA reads TGTGCCAGTAGTATAAAACAGGGTGCGAGCTCTGGGGCCAACGTCCTGACTTTC.